The 16 T cell receptor beta chains presented below share a single source sample, sequenced in a study of blood T cell repertoires in COVID-19. The table came from immunoSEQ multiplex PCR; TCRdb's copy has only in-frame clones and leaves some out. This table has more than 9,500 clones, roughly nine tenths appearing once. Material: peripheral blood. These receptors were obtained from a woman aged 55-70 years with active COVID-19.

This chain links TRBV29-1 with TRBJ2-3; tentatively, D is TRBD2 (6 bases). V was clipped by 6 bases and J by 0 bases, with 19 bases between them. This CDR3 region has 16 residues. The germline CDR1 and CDR2 sequences are SQVTM and ANQGSEA. The CDR3 sequence: CSVDPRASASTDTQYF. CDR3 sequence (DNA): TGCAGCGTCGATCCGCGAGCTAGCGCTAGCACAGATACGCAGTATTTT.

CDR3 sequence: CASSDLQGASPEAFF. CDR3 bases: TGCGCCAGCAGTGACCTTCAGGGTGCATCCCCTGAAGCTTTCTTT. This chain joins TRBV10-1 and TRBJ1-1; D perhaps matches TRBD1 (5 bases). V dropped 3 bases and J dropped 6 bases, with 17 bases sitting between them. Per the germline V gene, CDR1 is WNHNN and CDR2 is SYGVQD (reference sequence). There are 15 residues in the CDR3.

The rearrangement uses TRBV6-5 and TRBJ1-5; the match to TRBD1 covers 7 bases. V shed 6 bases and J 1 base; nucleotides not matched to a gene: 6. CDR1 is MNHEY, CDR2 SVGAGI, per germline. The CDR3 is 15 amino acids. DNA for the CDR3: TGTGCCAGCAGCGCCGACAGGGCAAGCAATCAGCCCCAGCATTTT. Amino acids: CASSADRASNQPQHF.

V usage is TRBV28 and J usage is TRBJ1-2, with a possible D match to TRBD1 (5 bases). CDR3 size: 12 residues. The V and J ends lost 4 bases and 9 bases respectively, with 12 bases between them. Germline V gene sequence: CDR1 MDHEN, CDR2 SYDVKM. CDR3 nucleotides: TGTGCCAGCAGTTCCGCAGGGATGCGCTACACCTTC. This encodes CASSSAGMRYTF.

This chain joins TRBV7-9 and TRBJ1-1; no reliable D call. The germline gives CDR1 SEHNR, CDR2 FQNEAQ (reference sequence). The CDR3 is made up of 16 amino acids. The V and J ends lost 4 bases and 0 bases respectively, with 15 bases between them. As DNA, the CDR3 is TGTGCCAGCAGCTGGGGTTCGGGGAATATGAACACTGAAGCTTTCTTT. This translates into CASSWGSGNMNTEAFF.

The V call is TRBV6-5, the J call TRBJ2-5; tentative D call: TRBD1 (6 bases). Trimming took 2 bases from V and 2 from J, leaving 6 bases between them. The V gene's germline CDR1 is MNHEY and CDR2 SVGAGI. CDR3 size: 13 residues. The CDR3 here is CASSYQGQETQYF. The CDR3 coding sequence is TGTGCCAGCAGTTACCAGGGGCAAGAGACCCAGTACTTC.

Only a few counts were recorded for this clone. The chain uses TRBV28 and TRBJ2-5; 12 nucleotides line up with TRBD2. Germline CDR1 is MDHEN and CDR2 is SYDVKM. This CDR3 is built from 15 residues. With V trimmed by 6 bases and J by 3 bases, 5 bases remained unmatched. This CDR3 is CASSLAGGRKETQYF. The CDR3 DNA follows: TGTGCCAGCAGCCTAGCGGGGGGGCGTAAAGAGACCCAGTACTTC.

This chain links TRBV19 with TRBJ2-7; 7 nucleotides line up with TRBD2. The length of the CDR3 is 16 residues. V was clipped by 7 bases and J by 0 bases; unmatched bases: 12. Per the germline V gene, CDR1 is LNHDA and CDR2 is SQIVND (reference sequence). CDR3 loop: CASNKTGLRSSYEQYV. Here the CDR3 DNA reads TGTGCCAGTAACAAGACGGGACTAAGGAGCTCCTACGAGCAGTACGTC.

The V call is TRBV6-6, the J call TRBJ2-5, with 7 bases aligning to TRBD2. V lost 0 bases and J lost 8; bases outside the gene matches: 3. The CDR3 loop spans 13 amino acids. Germline CDR1 MNHNY, CDR2 SVGAGI (reference sequence). Written as DNA, the CDR3 is TGTGCCAGCAGTTACTCGGAAGCGGGAACCCAGTACTTC. Amino acid sequence: CASSYSEAGTQYF.

DNA of the CDR3: TGTGCCAGCAGTTTGACAGGTCGGAGGTGGAACACTGAAGCTTTCTTT. It specifies CASSLTGRRWNTEAFF. The gene calls are TRBV6-5 and TRBJ1-1, with a tentative D call TRBD1 (6 bases). With 4 bases removed from V and 1 base from J, the gap between germline ends came to 16 bases. This CDR3 spans 16 amino acids. CDR1 and CDR2 from the germline V gene are MNHEY and SVGAGI.

The chain uses TRBV23-1 and TRBJ1-6, with 10 bases aligning to TRBD1. TRBV23-1 is noted as an ORF with a role that remains uncertain. The CDR3 has 17 residues. The V segment lost 6 bases and the J segment 8 bases; nucleotides outside the gene matches: 13. In nucleotides, the CDR3 is TGCGCCAGCAGGAACAGACAGGGGGCAAGGTTTTATTCACCCCTCCACTTT. Translating it yields CASRNRQGARFYSPLHF.

The CDR3 DNA reads as TGTGCCAGCAGCTTACCAGGGTCCTACGAGCAGTACGTC. It encodes CASSLPGSYEQYV. This chain connects TRBV7-9 to TRBJ2-7; possibly TRBD1 for D (5 bases). CDR1 is SEHNR, CDR2 FQNEAQ, per germline (reference sequence). This CDR3 contains 13 residues. Trimming cost V 2 bases and J 1 base, with 6 bases left between them.

V gene TRBV5-4 combines with J gene TRBJ2-3, with TRBD2 identical over 8 bases. V trimming: 2 bases; J trimming: 4 bases; junction bases outside the gene matches: 6. Per the germline V gene, CDR1 is SGHNT and CDR2 is YYREEE (reference sequence). The CDR3 is made up of 15 amino acids. The CDR3 bases are TGTGCCAGCAGCTTCCCGGGACTAGATGCAGATACGCAGTATTTT. Translating it yields CASSFPGLDADTQYF.

The genes are TRBV19 and TRBJ2-3, with 10 bases aligning to TRBD2. Trimming removed 4 bases from V and 0 bases from J; junction bases left unmatched: 4. From germline, CDR1 is LNHDA and CDR2 SQIVND (reference sequence). The CDR3 length is 16 residues. The CDR3 sequence: CASSTLAGGSTDTQYF. In nucleotides, the CDR3 is TGTGCCAGTAGTACATTAGCGGGGGGCAGCACAGATACGCAGTATTTT.

In DNA, the CDR3 is TGTGCCAGCAGTTTGGGTGGGGGCCTGTCCGGCTACACCTTC. This sequence encodes CASSLGGGLSGYTF. The chain combines TRBV27 with TRBJ1-2, with D perhaps matching TRBD1 (6 bases). Germline V lookup: CDR1 MNHEY, CDR2 SMNVEV (reference sequence). The CDR3 consists of 14 residues. V lost 3 bases to trimming and J lost 8 bases, with 16 bases between them.

The chain combines TRBV6-5 with TRBJ2-3; TRBD1 aligns across 7 bases. Germline V lookup: CDR1 MNHEY, CDR2 SVGAGI. V shed 10 bases and J 6 bases; nucleotides not matched to a gene: 16. The CDR3 has 15 residues. CDR3 in amino acids: CATPRFTGAGDTQYF. In DNA, the CDR3 is TGTGCCACCCCCCGGTTCACAGGGGCAGGGGATACGCAGTATTTT.